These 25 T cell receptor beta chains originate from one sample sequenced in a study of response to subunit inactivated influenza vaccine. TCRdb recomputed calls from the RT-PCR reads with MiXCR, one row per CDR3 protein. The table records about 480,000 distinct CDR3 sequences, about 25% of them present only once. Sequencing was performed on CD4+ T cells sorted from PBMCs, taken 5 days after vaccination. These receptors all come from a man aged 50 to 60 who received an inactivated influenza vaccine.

In DNA form, the CDR3 reads TGCAGCGTGGGACTAGCGGGAGGGAACACCGGGGAGCTGTTTTTT. Protein sequence: CSVGLAGGNTGELFF. The genes are TRBV29-1 and TRBJ2-2; 15 bases fit TRBD2. The V and J ends lost 6 bases and 1 base, in that order; junction bases with no gene match: 0. CDR3 length equals 15 residues. CDR1 and CDR2 (germline): SQVTM, ANQGSEA.

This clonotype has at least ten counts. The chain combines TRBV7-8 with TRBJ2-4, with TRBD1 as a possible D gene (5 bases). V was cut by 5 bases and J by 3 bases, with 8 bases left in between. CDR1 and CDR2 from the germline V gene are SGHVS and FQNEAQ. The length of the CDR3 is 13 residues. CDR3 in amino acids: CASSIDSKNIQYF. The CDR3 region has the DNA TGTGCCAGCAGCATCGACAGCAAAAACATTCAGTACTTC.

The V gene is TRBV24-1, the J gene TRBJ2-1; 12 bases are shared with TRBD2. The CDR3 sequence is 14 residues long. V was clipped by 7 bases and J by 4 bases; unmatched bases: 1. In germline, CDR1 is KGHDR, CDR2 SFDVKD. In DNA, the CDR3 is TGTGCCACCAGGGGGACTAGCGGGTACAATGAGCAGTTCTTC. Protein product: CATRGTSGYNEQFF.

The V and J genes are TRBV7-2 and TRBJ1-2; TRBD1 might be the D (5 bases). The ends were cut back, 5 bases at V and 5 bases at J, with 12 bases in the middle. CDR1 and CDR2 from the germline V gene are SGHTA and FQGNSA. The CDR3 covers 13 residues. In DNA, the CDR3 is TGTGCCAGCAGCCCAGGCGGGGGTTATGGCTACACCTTC. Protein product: CASSPGGGYGYTF.

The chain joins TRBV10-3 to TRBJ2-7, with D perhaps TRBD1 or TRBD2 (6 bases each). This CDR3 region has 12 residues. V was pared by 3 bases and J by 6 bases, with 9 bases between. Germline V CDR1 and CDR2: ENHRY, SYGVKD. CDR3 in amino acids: CAISDGGSEQYF. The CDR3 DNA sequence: TGTGCCATCAGTGACGGGGGCAGCGAGCAGTACTTC.

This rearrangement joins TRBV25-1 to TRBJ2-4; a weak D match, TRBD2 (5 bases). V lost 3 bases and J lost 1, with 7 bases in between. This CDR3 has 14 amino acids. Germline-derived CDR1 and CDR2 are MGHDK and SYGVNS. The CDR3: CASSDAGAKNIQYF. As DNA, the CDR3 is TGTGCCAGCAGTGATGCGGGTGCCAAAAACATTCAGTACTTC.

This CDR3 is CASSLRVTADEQYF. CDR3 sequence (DNA): TGCGCCAGCAGCTTAAGGGTCACAGCGGACGAGCAGTACTTC. The V and J genes are TRBV5-1 and TRBJ2-7; a weak D match, TRBD2 (5 bases). V was shortened by 2 bases and J by 5 bases, with 14 bases between the two germline ends. Germline V gene sequence: CDR1 SGHRS, CDR2 YFSETQ. This CDR3 comprises 14 residues. Full variable domain (missing parts from reference TRBV5-1 and TRBJ2-7): KAGVTQTPRYLIKTRGQQVTLSCSPISGHRSVSWYQQTPGQGLQFLFEYFSETQRNKGNFPGRFSGRQFSNSRSEMNVSTLELGDSALYLCASSLRVTADEQYFGPGTRLTVT.

The CDR3 protein is CASSGLAGGINEQFF. The CDR3 region has the DNA TGTGCCAGCAGTGGACTAGCGGGGGGGATCAATGAGCAGTTCTTC. The chain links TRBV6-2 or TRBV6-3 to TRBJ2-1; the match to TRBD2 covers 15 bases. V was clipped by 5 bases and J by 6 bases; unmatched bases: 2. Germline CDR1 reads MNHEY; CDR2 reads SVGEGT. This CDR3 region has 15 residues.

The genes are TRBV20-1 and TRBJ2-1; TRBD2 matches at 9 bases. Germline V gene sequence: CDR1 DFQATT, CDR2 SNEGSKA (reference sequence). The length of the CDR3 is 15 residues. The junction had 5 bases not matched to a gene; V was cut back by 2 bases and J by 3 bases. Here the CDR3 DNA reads TGCAGTGCTAGATTACTAGCGGGTGGCTACAATGAGCAGTTCTTC. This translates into CSARLLAGGYNEQFF.

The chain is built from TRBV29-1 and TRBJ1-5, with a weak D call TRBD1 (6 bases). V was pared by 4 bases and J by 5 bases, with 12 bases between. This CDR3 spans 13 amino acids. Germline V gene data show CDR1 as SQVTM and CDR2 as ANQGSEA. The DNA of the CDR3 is TGCAGCGTTGTTTCCGGGGGCGATCAGCCCCAGCATTTT. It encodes CSVVSGGDQPQHF.

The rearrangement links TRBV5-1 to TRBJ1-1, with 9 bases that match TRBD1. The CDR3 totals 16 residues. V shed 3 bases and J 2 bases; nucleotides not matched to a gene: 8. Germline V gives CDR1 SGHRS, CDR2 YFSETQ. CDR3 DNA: TGCGCCAGCAGCTGGAGGGGACAGGGAGCCAACACTGAAGCTTTCTTT. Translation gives CASSWRGQGANTEAFF.

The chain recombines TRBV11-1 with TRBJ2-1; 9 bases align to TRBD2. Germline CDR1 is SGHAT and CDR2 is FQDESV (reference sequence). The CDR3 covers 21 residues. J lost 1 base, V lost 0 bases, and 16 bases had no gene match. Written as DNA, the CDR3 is TGTGCCAGCAGCTTAGCGCTTGGGACCATAGCGGGAGAGGGGTCCTACAATGAGCAGTTCTTC. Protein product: CASSLALGTIAGEGSYNEQFF.

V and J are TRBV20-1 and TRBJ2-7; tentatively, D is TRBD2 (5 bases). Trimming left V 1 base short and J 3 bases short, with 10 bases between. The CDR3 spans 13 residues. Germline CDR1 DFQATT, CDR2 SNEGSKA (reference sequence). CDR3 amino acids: CSARGTLNYEQYF. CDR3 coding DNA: TGCAGTGCTAGAGGGACTCTTAACTACGAGCAGTACTTC.

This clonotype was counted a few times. The CDR3 loop is CSARLAEGTDTQYF. CDR3 DNA sequence: TGCAGTGCCAGACTAGCGGAGGGCACAGATACGCAGTATTTT. J is TRBJ2-3 and V is TRBV20-1; 9 bases map to TRBD2. This CDR3 has 14 residues. V trimming: 6 bases; J trimming: 1 base; junction bases outside the gene matches: 5. The germline gives CDR1 DFQATT, CDR2 SNEGSKA (reference sequence).

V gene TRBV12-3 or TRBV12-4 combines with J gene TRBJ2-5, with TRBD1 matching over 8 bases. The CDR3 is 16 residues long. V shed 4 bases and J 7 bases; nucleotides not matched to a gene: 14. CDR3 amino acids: CASSSYLGQGSGTQYF. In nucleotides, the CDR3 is TGTGCCAGCAGTTCTTATCTTGGACAGGGCTCAGGGACCCAGTACTTC.

As DNA, the CDR3 is TGCGCCAGCGGCAATGACTGGGGCCCCTCCTACGAGCAGTACTTC. Protein sequence: CASGNDWGPSYEQYF. V gene TRBV5-1 combines with J gene TRBJ2-7, with D possibly being TRBD1 (5 bases). The CDR3 length is 15 residues. V dropped 7 bases and J dropped 0 bases, with 17 bases sitting between them. Germline V CDR1 and CDR2: SGHRS, YFSETQ.

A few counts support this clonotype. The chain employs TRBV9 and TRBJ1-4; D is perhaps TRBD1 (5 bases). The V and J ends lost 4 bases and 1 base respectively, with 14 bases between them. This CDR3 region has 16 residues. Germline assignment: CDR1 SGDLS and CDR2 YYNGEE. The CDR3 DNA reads TGTGCCAGCAGCCCGGGGACCGGACGAACTAATGAAAAACTGTTTTTT. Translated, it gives CASSPGTGRTNEKLFF. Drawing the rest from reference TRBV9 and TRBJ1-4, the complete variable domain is DSGVTQTPKHLITATGQRVTLRCSPRSGDLSVYWYQQSLDQGLQFLIQYYNGEERAKGNILERFSAQQFPDLHSELNLSSLELGDSALYFCASSPGTGRTNEKLFFGSGTQLSVL.

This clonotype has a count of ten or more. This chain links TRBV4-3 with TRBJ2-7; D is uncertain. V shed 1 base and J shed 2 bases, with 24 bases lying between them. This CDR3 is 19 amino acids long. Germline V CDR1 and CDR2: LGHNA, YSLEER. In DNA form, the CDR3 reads TGCGCCAGCAGCCAAGGCCTCCCTAGTCCGGCGGCCCAACCCTACGAGCAGTACTTC. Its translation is CASSQGLPSPAAQPYEQYF.

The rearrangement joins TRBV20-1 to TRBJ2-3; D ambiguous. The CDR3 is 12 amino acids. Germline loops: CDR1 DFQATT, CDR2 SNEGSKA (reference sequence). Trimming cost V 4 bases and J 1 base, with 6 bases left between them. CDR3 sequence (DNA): TGCAGTGCTACGGTCCGCACAGATACGCAGTATTTT. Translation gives CSATVRTDTQYF.

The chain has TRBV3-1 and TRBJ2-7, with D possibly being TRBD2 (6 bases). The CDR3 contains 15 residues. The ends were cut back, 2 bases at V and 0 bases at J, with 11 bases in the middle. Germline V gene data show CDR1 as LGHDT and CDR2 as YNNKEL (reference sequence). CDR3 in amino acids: CASSQFAGSSYEQYF. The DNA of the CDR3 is TGTGCCAGCAGCCAATTTGCGGGGAGCTCCTACGAGCAGTACTTC.

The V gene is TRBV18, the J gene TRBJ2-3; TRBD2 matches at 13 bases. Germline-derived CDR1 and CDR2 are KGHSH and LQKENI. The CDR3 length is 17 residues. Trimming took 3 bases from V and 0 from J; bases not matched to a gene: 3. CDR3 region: CASSPGLAGPSTDTQYF. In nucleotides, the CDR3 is TGTGCCAGCTCACCGGGACTAGCGGGGCCGAGCACAGATACGCAGTATTTT. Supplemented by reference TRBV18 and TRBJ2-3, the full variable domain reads NAGVMQNPRHLVRRRGQEARLRCSPMKGHSHVYWYRQLPEEGLKFMVYLQKENIIDESGMPKERFSAEFPKEGPSILRIQQVVRGDSAAYFCASSPGLAGPSTDTQYFGPGTRLTVL.

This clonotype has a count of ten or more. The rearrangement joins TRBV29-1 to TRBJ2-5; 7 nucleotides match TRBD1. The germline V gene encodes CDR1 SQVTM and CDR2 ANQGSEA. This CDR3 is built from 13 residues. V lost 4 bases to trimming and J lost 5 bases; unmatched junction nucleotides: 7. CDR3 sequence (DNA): TGCAGCGTTGGTCCGCAGGGGGAGGAGACCCAGTACTTC. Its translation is CSVGPQGEETQYF.

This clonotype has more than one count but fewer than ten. The CDR3: CSASVPSSYEQYF. For the CDR3, the DNA is TGCAGTGCTAGTGTCCCCTCCTCCTACGAGCAGTACTTC. The V gene is TRBV20-1, the J gene TRBJ2-7; D is unclear. In germline, CDR1 is DFQATT, CDR2 SNEGSKA (reference sequence). The V gene lost 3 bases and the J gene lost 0 bases, with 9 bases spanning the gap. CDR3 length: 13 residues.

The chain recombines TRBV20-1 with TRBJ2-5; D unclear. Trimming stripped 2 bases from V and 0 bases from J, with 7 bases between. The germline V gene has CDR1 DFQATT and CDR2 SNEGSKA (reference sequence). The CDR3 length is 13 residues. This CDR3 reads CSARPPYQETQYF. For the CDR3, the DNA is TGCAGTGCTAGACCCCCTTACCAAGAGACCCAGTACTTC.

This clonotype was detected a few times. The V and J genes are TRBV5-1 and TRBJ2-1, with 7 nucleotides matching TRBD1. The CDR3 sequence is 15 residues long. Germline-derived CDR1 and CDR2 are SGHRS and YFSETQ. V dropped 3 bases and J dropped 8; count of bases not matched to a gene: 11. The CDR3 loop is CASSSTGASRDEQFF. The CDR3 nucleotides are TGCGCCAGCAGCTCCACAGGGGCCTCTCGGGATGAGCAGTTCTTC.